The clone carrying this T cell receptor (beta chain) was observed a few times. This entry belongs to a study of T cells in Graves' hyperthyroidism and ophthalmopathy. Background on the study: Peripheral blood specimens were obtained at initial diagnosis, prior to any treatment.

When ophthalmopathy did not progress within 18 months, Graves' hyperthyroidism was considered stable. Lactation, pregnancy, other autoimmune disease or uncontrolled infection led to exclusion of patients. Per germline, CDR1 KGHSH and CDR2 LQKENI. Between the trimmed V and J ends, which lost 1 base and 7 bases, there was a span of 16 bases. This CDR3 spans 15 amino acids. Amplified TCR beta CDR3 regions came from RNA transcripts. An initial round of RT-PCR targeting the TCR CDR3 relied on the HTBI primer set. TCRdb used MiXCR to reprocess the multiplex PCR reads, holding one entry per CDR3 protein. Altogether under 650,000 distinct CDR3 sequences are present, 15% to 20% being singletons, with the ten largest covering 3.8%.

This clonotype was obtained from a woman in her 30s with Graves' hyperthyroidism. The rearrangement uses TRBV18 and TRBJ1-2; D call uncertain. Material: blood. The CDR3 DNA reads TGTGCCAGCTCACCACAACGGGCTTCGGAGGGTGGCTACACCTTC. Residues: CASSPQRASEGGYTF.